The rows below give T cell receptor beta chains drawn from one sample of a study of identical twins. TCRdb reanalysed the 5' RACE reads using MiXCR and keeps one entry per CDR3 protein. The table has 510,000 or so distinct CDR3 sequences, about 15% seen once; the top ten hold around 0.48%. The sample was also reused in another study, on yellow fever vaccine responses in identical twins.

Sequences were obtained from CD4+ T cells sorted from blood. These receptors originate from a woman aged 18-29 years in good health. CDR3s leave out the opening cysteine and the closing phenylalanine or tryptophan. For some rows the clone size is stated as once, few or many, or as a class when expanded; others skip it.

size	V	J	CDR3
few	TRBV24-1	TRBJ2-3	ATSARAGQASTDTQY
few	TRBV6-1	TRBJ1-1	ASKTGGETEAF
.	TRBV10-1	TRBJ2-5	ASSEPWTQNDRETQY
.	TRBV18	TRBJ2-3	ASSRQEYNTQY
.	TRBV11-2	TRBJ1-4	ASSQRQGFNEKLF
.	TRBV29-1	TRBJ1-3	SVEDSFGNTIY
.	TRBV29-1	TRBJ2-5	SVDRHQETQY
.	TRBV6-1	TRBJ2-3	ATNRDSLADTQY
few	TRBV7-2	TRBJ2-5	ASSFLVETQY
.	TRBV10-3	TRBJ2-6	AISEKYSAGANVLT
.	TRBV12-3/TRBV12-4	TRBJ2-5	ASSTGAETQY
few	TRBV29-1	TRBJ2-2	SVGQGNTGELF
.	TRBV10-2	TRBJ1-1	ASSPRTGIGTEAF
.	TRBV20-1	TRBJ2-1	SASGQVPANEQF
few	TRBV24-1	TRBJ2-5	ATSDSLSITEGETQY
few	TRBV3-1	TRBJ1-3	ASSRMLDTIY
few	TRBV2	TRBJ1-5	ASKPGGAGQPQH
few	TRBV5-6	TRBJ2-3	ASSFGSEDTQY
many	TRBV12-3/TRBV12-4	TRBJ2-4	ASTSTHIQY
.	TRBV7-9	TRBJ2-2	ASHGQGFGELF
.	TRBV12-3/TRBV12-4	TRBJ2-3	ASSFFGRGTTDTQY
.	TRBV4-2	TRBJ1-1	ASSQSLGMNTEAF
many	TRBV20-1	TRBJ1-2	SALGAGYGYT
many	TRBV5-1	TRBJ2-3	ASSLDWRAGDTQY
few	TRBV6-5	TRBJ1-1	ASSYQLLTPPSEAF
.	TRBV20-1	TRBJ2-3	SAKFRDLWADTQY
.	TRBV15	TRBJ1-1	ATSRQSGGTEAF
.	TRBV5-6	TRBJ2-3	ASSFVQGTTDTQY
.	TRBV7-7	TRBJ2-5	ASSLGTSGKETQY
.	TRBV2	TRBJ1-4	ASSEAANEKLF
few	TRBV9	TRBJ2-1	ASSGGPYDEQF
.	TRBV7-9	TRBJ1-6	ASSLGNGGNSPLH
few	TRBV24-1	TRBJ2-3	ATSDPDGTDTQY
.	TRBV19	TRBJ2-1	ASSMKINEQF
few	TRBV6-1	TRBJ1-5	ASSEATDQPQH
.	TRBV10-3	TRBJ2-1	AISPRQGLHEQF
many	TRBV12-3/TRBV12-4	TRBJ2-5	ASNAGTTQETQY
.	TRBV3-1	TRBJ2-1	ASSPRASGSHIGEQF
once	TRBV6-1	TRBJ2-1	ASSLRGPGPNEQF
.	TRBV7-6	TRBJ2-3	ASSSTQGPTDTQY
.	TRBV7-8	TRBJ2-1	ASSFISPAEQF
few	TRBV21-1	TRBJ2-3	ASSMGVNTAVTDTQY
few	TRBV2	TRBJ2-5	ASSPELAGQETQY
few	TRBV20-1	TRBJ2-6	SARRFSGANVLT
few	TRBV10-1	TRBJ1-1	ASSAFGGHTEAF
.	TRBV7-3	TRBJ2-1	ASSSLAGGVYNEQF
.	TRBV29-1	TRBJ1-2	SVGGRQRIGYT
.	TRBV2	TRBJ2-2	ASSEAQASGELF
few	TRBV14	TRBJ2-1	ASSQAPRTLTYNEQF
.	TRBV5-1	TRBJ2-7	ASSLGQGSHEQY
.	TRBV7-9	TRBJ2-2	ASSLNLAPNTGELF
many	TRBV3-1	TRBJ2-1	ASSPRTSGGYNEQF
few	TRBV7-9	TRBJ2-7	ASSGFRAGVGEQY
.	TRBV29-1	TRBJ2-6	SVEPNGANVLT
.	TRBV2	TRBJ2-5	ASVRGLGGETQY